The rows below give T cell receptor beta chains drawn from one sample of a study of T-cell memory formation after mild COVID-19. Using its own MiXCR run on the 5' RACE reads, TCRdb lists one record per CDR3 protein. In the table there are 450,000 to 700,000 distinct CDR3 sequences, about a sixth of which are singletons. Material for sequencing was PBMCs or a T cell subset sorted from them (not recorded which). Source of these receptors: an adult woman who had mild COVID-19 (a few samples of this study predate the infection). Cell type and time point are not known. Both conserved end residues are part of each CDR3. Fields, in order: clone size, V gene, J gene, D gene, CDR3 protein, CDR3 DNA. D genes are given only for firm matches. The listing skips clone size in some rows; elsewhere it reads once, few, many or a size class.

few,TRBV29-1,TRBJ2-1,TRBD1,CSVEDLGQGAANEQFF,TGCAGCGTTGAAGACCTTGGACAGGGGGCTGCCAATGAGCAGTTCTTC
few,TRBV6-2/TRBV6-3,TRBJ2-5,TRBD2,CASIETPGLGETQYF,TGTGCCAGCATTGAGACTCCGGGACTAGGAGAGACCCAGTACTTC
few,TRBV20-1,TRBJ2-7,NA,CSARGQRYEQYF,TGCAGTGCTAGAGGACAGCGGTACGAGCAGTACTTC
few,TRBV14,TRBJ2-2,NA,CASSSVWVRAGELFF,TGTGCCAGCAGCTCCGTATGGGTGAGGGCCGGGGAGCTGTTTTTT
NA,TRBV29-1,TRBJ2-7,TRBD2,CSVEVLSGWTSGTSSYEQYF,TGCAGCGTTGAGGTATTGTCTGGGTGGACTAGCGGGACCTCCTCCTACGAGCAGTACTTC
many,TRBV12-3/TRBV12-4,TRBJ2-6,NA,CATFSGANVLTF,TGTGCCACATTCTCTGGGGCCAACGTCCTGACTTTC
NA,TRBV5-1,TRBJ2-7,NA,CASSSGNGIYEQYF,TGCGCCAGCAGCTCCGGTAACGGAATCTACGAGCAGTACTTC
few,TRBV14,TRBJ1-2,NA,CASGTGYGYTF,TGTGCCAGCGGAACAGGGTATGGCTACACCTTC
NA,TRBV5-1,TRBJ1-1,NA,CASSLGQPGSEAFF,TGCGCCAGCAGCTTGGGACAACCGGGCTCTGAAGCTTTCTTT
few,TRBV29-1,TRBJ2-2,NA,CSARRSKTGNTGELFF,TGCAGCGCGCGACGAAGTAAGACAGGGAACACCGGGGAGCTGTTTTTT
NA,TRBV18,TRBJ1-2,NA,CASSPPADTYGYTF,TGTGCCAGCTCACCACCGGCCGATACCTATGGCTACACCTTC
few,TRBV3-1,TRBJ2-7,NA,CASSLTRSGEQYF,TGTGCCAGCAGTCTGACTAGGTCAGGCGAGCAGTACTTC
NA,TRBV7-7,TRBJ2-2,TRBD2,CASSPQAGAGELFF,TGTGCTAGCAGCCCCCAGGCGGGGGCCGGGGAGCTGTTTTTT
NA,TRBV5-1,TRBJ1-1,NA,CASTSHNMNTEAFF,TGCGCCAGCACCTCACATAATATGAACACTGAAGCTTTCTTT
few,TRBV12-3/TRBV12-4,TRBJ2-1,NA,CASNHHSARNEQFF,TGTGCCAGCAATCACCACTCCGCGAGGAATGAGCAGTTCTTC
NA,TRBV7-9,TRBJ1-1,NA,CASSATGSAEAFF,TGTGCCAGCAGCGCGACAGGTTCGGCTGAAGCTTTCTTT
NA,TRBV12-3/TRBV12-4,TRBJ2-3,NA,CASSFFADTQYF,TGTGCCAGCAGTTTCTTTGCGGATACGCAGTATTTT
NA,TRBV18,TRBJ2-5,NA,CASSPRGGSGEETQYF,TGTGCCAGCTCACCACGTGGGGGGAGCGGCGAAGAGACCCAGTACTTC
NA,TRBV7-8,TRBJ2-7,NA,CASSHSGQLYEQYF,TGTGCCAGCAGCCACTCGGGACAACTCTACGAGCAGTACTTC
few,TRBV29-1,TRBJ2-7,NA,CSVENSPYEQYF,TGCAGCGTTGAAAACAGCCCCTACGAGCAGTACTTC
NA,TRBV4-2,TRBJ2-1,TRBD2,CASSQERGASGGNEQFF,TGTGCCAGCAGCCAAGAGAGGGGGGCTAGCGGGGGCAATGAGCAGTTCTTC
NA,TRBV20-1,TRBJ1-2,NA,CSARAPGAGAGGYTF,TGCAGTGCTAGAGCCCCCGGGGCAGGGGCCGGTGGCTACACCTTC
many,TRBV4-2,TRBJ2-1,TRBD2,CASSRSGTSGSSYNEQFF,TGTGCCAGCAGCCGGTCCGGGACTAGCGGTTCCTCCTACAATGAGCAGTTCTTC
NA,TRBV5-1,TRBJ2-5,NA,CASSLATGPKETQYF,TGCGCCAGCAGCTTGGCTACAGGGCCTAAAGAGACCCAGTACTTC
NA,TRBV4-2,TRBJ1-1,NA,CASSQEAGIMNTEAFF,TGTGCCAGCAGCCAAGAGGCGGGTATCATGAACACTGAAGCTTTCTTT
NA,TRBV27,TRBJ2-7,NA,CASRQGPTSYEQYF,TGTGCCAGCAGGCAGGGTCCTACCTCCTACGAGCAGTACTTC
few,TRBV5-5,TRBJ1-1,TRBD1,CASSRNRGMNTEAFF,TGTGCCAGCAGCCGTAACAGGGGGATGAACACTGAAGCTTTCTTT
NA,TRBV9,TRBJ2-6,NA,CASSLNRVSGANVLTF,TGTGCCAGCAGCCTAAACAGGGTATCTGGGGCCAACGTCCTGACTTTC
NA,TRBV25-1,TRBJ2-7,NA,CASRSRYSYEQYF,TGTGCCAGTCGCTCGAGATACTCCTACGAGCAGTACTTC
many,TRBV5-1,TRBJ2-4,NA,CASSYTSGGALAKNIQYF,TGCGCCAGCAGCTATACCTCTGGCGGGGCACTAGCCAAAAACATTCAGTACTTC
many,TRBV19,TRBJ2-7,TRBD1,CASSIGTGGMKQYF,TGTGCCAGTAGTATCGGGACAGGGGGAATGAAGCAGTACTTC